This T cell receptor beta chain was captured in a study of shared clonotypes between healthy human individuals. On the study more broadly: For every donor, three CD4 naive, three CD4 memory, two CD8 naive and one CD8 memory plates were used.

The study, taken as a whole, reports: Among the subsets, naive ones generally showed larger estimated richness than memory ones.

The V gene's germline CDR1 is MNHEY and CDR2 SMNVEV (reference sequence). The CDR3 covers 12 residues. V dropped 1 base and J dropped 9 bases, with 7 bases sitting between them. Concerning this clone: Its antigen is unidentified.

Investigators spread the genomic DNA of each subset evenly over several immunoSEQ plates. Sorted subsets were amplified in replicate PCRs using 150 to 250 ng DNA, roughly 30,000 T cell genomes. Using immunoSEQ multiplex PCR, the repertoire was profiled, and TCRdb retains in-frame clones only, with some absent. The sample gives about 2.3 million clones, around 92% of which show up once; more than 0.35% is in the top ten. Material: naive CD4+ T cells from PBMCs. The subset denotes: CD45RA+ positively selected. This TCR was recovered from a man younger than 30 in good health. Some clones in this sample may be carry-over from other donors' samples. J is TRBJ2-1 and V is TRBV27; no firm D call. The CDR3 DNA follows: TGTGCCAGCAGTTTATTGCGCGGTGAGCAGTTCTTC. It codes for CASSLLRGEQFF.